This record covers a single T cell receptor beta chain. All of the donors resided in Nashville, Tennessee, and each was a Caucasian adult. This sample was included in a study of shared clonotypes between healthy human individuals. Produced via immunoSEQ multiplex PCR; TCRdb's table is partial and in-frame only. The top ten clones hold around 0.38% of a sample with 1.6 million or so clones, around 98.5% of them seen once. This CDR3 spans 13 amino acids. The V gene's germline CDR1 is SEHNR and CDR2 FQNEAQ (reference sequence). V lost 8 bases and J lost 6, with 16 bases in between. The sequence was obtained from a man under 40 in good health. The source material was naive CD4+ T cells sorted from blood. The subset here: CD45RA+ positively selected. The chain has TRBV7-9 and TRBJ1-1, with D unclear. The CDR3 DNA reads TGTGCCAGCGGCCCGGGAAGGCTGGCTGAAGCTTTCTTT. It yields the protein CASGPGRLAEAFF.